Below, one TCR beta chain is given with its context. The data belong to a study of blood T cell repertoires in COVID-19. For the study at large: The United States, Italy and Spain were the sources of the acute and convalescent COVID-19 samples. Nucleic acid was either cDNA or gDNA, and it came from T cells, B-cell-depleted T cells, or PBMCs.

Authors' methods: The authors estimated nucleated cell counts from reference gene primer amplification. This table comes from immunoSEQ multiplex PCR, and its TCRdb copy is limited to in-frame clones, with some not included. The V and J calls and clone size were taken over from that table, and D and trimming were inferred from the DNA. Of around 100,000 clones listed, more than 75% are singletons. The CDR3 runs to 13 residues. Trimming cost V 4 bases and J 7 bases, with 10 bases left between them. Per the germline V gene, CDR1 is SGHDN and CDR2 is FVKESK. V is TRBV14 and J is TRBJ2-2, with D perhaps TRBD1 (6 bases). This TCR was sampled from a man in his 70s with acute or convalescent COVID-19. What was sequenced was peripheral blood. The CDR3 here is CASSPQGYGELFF. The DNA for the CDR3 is TGTGCCAGCAGCCCACAGGGATACGGGGAGCTGTTTTTT.